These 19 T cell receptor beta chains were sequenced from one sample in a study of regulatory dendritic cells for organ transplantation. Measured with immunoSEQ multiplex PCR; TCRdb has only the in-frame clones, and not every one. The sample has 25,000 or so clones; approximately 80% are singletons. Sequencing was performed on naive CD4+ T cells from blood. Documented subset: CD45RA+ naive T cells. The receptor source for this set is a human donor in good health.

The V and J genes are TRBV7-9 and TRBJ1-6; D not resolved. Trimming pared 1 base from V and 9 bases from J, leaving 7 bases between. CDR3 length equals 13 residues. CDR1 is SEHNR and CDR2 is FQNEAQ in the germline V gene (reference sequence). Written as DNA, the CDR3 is TGTGCCAGCAGCTTAGATGGAGGTTCACCCCTCCACTTT. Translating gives CASSLDGGSPLHF.

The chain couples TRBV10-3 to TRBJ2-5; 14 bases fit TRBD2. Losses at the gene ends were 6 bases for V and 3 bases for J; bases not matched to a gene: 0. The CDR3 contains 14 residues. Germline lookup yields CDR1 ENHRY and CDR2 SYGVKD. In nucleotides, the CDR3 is TGTGCCATCAGGGGACTAGCGGGGGAAGAGACCCAGTACTTC. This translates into CAIRGLAGEETQYF.

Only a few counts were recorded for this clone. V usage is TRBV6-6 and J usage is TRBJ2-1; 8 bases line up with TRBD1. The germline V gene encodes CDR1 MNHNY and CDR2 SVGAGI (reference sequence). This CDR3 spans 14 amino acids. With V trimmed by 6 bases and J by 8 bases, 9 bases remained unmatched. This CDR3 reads CASSLGQGFDEQFF. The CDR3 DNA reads TGTGCCAGCAGCCTCGGACAGGGTTTCGATGAGCAGTTCTTC.

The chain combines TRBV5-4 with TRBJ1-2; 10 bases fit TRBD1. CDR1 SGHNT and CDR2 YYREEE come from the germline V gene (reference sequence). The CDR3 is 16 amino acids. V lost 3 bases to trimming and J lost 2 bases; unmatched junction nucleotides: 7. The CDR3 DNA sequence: TGTGCCAGCAGCTCCGCCGAGGGACAGGGGAACTATGGCTACACCTTC. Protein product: CASSSAEGQGNYGYTF.

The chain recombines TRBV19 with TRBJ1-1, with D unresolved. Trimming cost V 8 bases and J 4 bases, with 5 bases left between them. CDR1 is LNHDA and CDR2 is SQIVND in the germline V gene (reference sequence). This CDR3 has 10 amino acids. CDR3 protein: CASGGTEAFF. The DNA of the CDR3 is TGTGCCAGTGGCGGCACTGAAGCTTTCTTT.

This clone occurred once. The CDR3 here is CASFGGPVNTEAFF. The CDR3 DNA is TGTGCCAGCTTCGGGGGACCCGTCAACACTGAAGCTTTCTTT. This chain uses TRBV7-2 with TRBJ1-1; a possible D gene is TRBD1 (5 bases). Germline CDR1 is SGHTA and CDR2 is FQGNSA. This CDR3 region has 14 residues. Trimming removed 8 bases from V and 2 bases from J, with 15 bases in between.

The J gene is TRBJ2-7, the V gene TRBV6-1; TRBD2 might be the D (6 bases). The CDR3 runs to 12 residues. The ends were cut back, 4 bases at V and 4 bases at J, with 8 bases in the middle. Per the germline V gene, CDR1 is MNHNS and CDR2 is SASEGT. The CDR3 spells CASSVGTYEQYF. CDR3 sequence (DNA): TGTGCCAGCAGTGTCGGGACTTACGAGCAGTACTTC.

In nucleotides, the CDR3 is TGTGCCAGCAGCCAATCCAGACAGGGGGCGACCTCCGAGCAGTACTTC. It specifies CASSQSRQGATSEQYF. The chain links TRBV4-2 to TRBJ2-7; TRBD1 agrees at 10 bases. The germline V gene has CDR1 LGHNA and CDR2 YNFKEQ. The J segment lost 6 bases and the V segment lost 2 bases, leaving 10 bases of the junction unmatched. The CDR3 has 16 residues.

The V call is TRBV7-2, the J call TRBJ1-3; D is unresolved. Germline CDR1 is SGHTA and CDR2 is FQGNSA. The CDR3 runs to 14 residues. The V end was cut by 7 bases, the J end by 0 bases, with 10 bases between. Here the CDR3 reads CASTSPSSGNTIYF. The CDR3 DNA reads TGTGCCAGCACCTCTCCCAGCTCTGGAAACACCATATATTTT.

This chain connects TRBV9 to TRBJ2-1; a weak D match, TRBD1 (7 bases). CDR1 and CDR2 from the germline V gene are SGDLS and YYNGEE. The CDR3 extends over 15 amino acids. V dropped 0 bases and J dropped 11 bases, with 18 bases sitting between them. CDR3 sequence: CASSVESGARGKQFF. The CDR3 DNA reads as TGTGCCAGCAGCGTAGAATCGGGGGCCAGGGGGAAGCAGTTCTTC. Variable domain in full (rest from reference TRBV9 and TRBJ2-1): DSGVTQTPKHLITATGQRVTLRCSPRSGDLSVYWYQQSLDQGLQFLIQYYNGEERAKGNILERFSAQQFPDLHSELNLSSLELGDSALYFCASSVESGARGKQFFGPGTRLTVL.

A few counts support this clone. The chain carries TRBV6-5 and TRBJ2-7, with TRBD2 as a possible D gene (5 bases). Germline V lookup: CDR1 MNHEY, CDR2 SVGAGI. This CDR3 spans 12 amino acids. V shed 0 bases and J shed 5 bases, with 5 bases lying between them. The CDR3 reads CASSYSRDEQYF. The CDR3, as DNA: TGTGCCAGCAGTTACTCGCGGGACGAGCAGTACTTC.

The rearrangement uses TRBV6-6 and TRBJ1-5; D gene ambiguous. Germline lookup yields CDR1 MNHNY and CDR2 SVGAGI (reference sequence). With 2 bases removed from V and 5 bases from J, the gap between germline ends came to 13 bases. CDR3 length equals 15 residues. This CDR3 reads CASSYRGRDDQPQHF. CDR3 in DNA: TGTGCCAGCAGTTACCGGGGTCGTGATGATCAGCCCCAGCATTTT.

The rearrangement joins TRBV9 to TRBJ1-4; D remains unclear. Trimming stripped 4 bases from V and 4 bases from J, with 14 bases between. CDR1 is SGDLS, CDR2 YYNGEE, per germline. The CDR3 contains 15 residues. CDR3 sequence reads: CASSSEVEYNEKLFF. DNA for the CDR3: TGTGCCAGCAGCTCCGAGGTGGAGTATAATGAAAAACTGTTTTTT.

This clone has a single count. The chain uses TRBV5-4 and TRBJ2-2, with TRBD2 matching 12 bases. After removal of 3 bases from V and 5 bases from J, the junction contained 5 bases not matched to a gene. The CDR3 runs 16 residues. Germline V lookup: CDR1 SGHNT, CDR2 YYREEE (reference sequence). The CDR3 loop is CASSSLAGGGTGELFF. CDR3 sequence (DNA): TGTGCCAGCAGCTCACTAGCGGGGGGAGGGACCGGGGAGCTGTTTTTT.

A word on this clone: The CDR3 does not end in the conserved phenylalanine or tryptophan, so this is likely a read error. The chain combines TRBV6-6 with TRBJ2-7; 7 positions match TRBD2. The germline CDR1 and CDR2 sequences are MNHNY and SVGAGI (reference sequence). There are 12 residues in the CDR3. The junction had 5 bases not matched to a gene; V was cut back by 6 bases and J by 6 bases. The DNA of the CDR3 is TGTGCCAGCAGCCCGTCGGGGGGCGAGCAGTACCTC. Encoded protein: CASSPSGGEQYL.

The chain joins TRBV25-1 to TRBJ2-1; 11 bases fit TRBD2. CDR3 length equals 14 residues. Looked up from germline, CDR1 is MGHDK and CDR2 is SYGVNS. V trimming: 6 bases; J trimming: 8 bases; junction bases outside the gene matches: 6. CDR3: CASRSSGGVYEQFF. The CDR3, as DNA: TGTGCCAGCAGGAGTAGCGGGGGGGTATATGAGCAGTTCTTC.

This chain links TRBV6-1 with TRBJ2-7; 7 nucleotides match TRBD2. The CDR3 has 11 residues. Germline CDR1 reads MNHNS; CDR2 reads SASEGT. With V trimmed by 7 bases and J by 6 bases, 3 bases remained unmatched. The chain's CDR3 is CASKGRVEQYF. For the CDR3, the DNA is TGTGCCAGCAAAGGGAGGGTCGAGCAGTACTTC.

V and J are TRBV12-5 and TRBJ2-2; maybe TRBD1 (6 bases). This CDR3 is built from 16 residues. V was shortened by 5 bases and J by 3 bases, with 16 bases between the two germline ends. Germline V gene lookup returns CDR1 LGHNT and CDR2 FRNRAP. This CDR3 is CASGTNRDRYTGELFF. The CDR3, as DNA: TGTGCTAGTGGTACGAACAGGGATCGTTACACCGGGGAGCTGTTTTTT.

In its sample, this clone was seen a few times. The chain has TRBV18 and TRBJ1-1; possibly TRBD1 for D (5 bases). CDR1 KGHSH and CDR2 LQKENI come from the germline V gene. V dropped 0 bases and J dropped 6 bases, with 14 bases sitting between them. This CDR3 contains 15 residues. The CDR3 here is CASSPPPPGQAEAFF. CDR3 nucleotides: TGTGCCAGCTCACCACCTCCGCCAGGGCAGGCTGAAGCTTTCTTT.